This T cell receptor beta chain was sequenced during a study of blood T cell repertoires in COVID-19. The assay was immunoSEQ multiplex PCR, and TCRdb's table has in-frame clones only and misses some. Found here are tens of thousands of clones, about 94% of them singletons; the top ten hold 4% to 6.5%. The V gene's germline CDR1 is MDHEN and CDR2 SYDVKM. With V trimmed by 5 bases and J by 1 base, 3 bases remained unmatched. The length of the CDR3 is 14 residues. The TCR originated in a human donor in a cohort sampled during active COVID-19. Sequencing was carried out using peripheral blood. The V and J genes are TRBV28 and TRBJ2-7; 9 positions match TRBD1. DNA of the CDR3: TGTGCCAGCAGTACCGGGACAGGGTCCTACGAGCAGTACTTC. Encoded protein: CASSTGTGSYEQYF.